This T cell receptor beta chain was retrieved from a study of blood T cell repertoires in COVID-19. Original methodology: Scientists estimated how many nucleated cells there were by amplifying reference gene primers. TCRdb keeps only in-frame clones here, not all; method: immunoSEQ multiplex PCR. That table supplies the V and J calls and clone size; D and trimming were determined from the DNA. The table has roughly 230,000 clones, 90% seen once. CDR3 size: 16 residues. J gave up 9 bases and V 4 bases, and 9 bases lay outside the gene matches. Germline V gene data show CDR1 as SGHTA and CDR2 as FQGNSA.

The V call is TRBV7-2, the J call TRBJ1-6; TRBD1 aligns across 10 bases. This receptor was taken from a woman aged 60-75 years with COVID-19, enrolled during active disease. Sequenced input: peripheral blood. In nucleotides, the CDR3 is TGTGCCAGCAGCTCACCCCCGGGACAGGGGATTTCACCCCTCCACTTT. This translates into CASSSPPGQGISPLHF.